The clone carrying this T cell receptor beta chain was seen ten or more times. These data come from a study of human T cells and chemical hapten exposure. Time point indicated: patch test 2, 6 weeks after DPC sensitization. Noted treatment: therapeutic diphenylcyclopropenone sensitization with weekly scalp DPC. TCRdb re-called the RACE reads through MiXCR, storing one row per CDR3 protein. Counted here are tens of thousands of distinct CDR3 sequences, around 10% occurring once; the ten biggest clones make up roughly 1.5%. Germline CDR1 DFQATT, CDR2 SNEGSKA (reference sequence). Trimming cost V 3 bases and J 2 bases; bases outside gene matches: 9. The CDR3 runs 16 residues.

The V and J genes are TRBV20-1 and TRBJ2-5; 10 positions match TRBD2. This clonotype was sampled from a man younger than 35 with alopecia areata. Some clones in this sample may be carry-over from other donors' samples. The sample was whole blood, taken in connection with sensitization to the hapten diphenylcyclopropenone (DPC). DNA of the CDR3: TGCAGTGCTAGCTTCCTAGCGGGGGCGTTACAAGAGACCCAGTACTTC. The encoded protein is CSASFLAGALQETQYF.